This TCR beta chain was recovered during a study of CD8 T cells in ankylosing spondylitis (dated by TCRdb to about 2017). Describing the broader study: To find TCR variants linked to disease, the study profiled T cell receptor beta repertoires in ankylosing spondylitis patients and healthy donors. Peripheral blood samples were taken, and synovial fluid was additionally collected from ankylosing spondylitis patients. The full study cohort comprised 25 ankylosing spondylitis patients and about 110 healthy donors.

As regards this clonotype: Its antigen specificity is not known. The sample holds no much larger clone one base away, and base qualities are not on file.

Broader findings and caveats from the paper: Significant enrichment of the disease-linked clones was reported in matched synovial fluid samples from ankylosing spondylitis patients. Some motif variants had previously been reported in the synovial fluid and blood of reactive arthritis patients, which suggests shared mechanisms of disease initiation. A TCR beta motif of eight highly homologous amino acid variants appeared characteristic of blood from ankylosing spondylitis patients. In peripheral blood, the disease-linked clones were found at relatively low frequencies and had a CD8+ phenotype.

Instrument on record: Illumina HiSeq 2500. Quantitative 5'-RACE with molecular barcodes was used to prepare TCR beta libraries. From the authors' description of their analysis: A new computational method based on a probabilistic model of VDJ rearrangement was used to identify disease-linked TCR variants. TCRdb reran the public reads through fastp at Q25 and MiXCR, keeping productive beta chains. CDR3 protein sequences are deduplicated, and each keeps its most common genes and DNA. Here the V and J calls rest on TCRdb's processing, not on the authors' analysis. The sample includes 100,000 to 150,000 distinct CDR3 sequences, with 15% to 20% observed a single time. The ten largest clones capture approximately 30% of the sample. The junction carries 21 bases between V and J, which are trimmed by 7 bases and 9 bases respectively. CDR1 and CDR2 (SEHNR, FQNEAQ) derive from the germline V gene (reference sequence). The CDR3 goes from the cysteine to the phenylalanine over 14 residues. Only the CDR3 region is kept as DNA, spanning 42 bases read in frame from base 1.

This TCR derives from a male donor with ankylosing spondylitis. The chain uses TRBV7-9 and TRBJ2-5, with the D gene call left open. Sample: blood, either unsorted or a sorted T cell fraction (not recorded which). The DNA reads TGTGCCAGCAACTATCCCGTAGTATCTGAGGCCCAGTACTTC. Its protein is CASNYPVVSEAQYF.